This T cell receptor beta chain appears in the sequencing data of a study of Ad26.COV2.S vaccination and SARS-CoV-2 variants. Some clones are missing from TCRdb's copy, which holds only in-frame ones; the method was immunoSEQ multiplex PCR. The sample holds some 300,000 clones, 86% seen once. Indicated treatment: some 19 received Ad26.COV2.S at low or high dose, single or two shots; 5 received placebo; per-sample allocation not given. Material that was analyzed had been drawn on day 63 after the first vaccine or placebo injection. The length of the CDR3 is 14 residues. V dropped 2 bases and J dropped 0 bases, with 6 bases sitting between them. Germline CDR1 and CDR2: SEHNR and FQNEAQ (reference sequence).

The rearrangement uses TRBV7-9 and TRBJ2-3; D gene uncertain. The source was peripheral blood, collected in a trial of Ad26.COV2.S vaccine versus placebo. The receptor was derived from a person between 18 and 60 years old who received the Ad26.COV2.S COVID-19 vaccine or a placebo. The CDR3 here is CASSLMGSTDTQYF. DNA for the CDR3: TGTGCCAGCAGCTTAATGGGAAGCACAGATACGCAGTATTTT. Together with reference TRBV7-9 and TRBJ2-3, the CDR3 gives the full variable domain: DTGVSQNPRHKITKRGQNVTFRCDPISEHNRLYWYRQTLGQGPEFLTYFQNEAQLEKSRLLSDRFSAERPKGSFSTLEIQRTEQGDSAMYLCASSLMGSTDTQYFGPGTRLTVL.